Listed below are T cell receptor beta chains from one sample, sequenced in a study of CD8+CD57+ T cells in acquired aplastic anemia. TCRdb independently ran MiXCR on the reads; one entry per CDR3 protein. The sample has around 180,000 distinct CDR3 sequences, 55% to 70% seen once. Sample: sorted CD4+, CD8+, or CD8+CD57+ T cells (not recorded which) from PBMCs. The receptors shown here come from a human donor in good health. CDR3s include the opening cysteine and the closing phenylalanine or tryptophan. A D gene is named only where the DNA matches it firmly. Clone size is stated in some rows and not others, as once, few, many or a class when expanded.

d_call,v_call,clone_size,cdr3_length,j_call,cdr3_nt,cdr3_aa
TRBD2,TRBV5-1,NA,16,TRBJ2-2,TGCGCCAGCAGCTTGGAAGTAGCGGGAAGCACCGGGGAGCTGTTTTTT,CASSLEVAGSTGELFF
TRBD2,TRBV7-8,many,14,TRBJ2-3,TGTGCCAGCACACTAGCGGGAGGAACAGATACGCAGTATTTT,CASTLAGGTDTQYF
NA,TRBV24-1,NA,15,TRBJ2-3,TGTGCCACCAGTGATCCCAGGGGTGGGACAGATACGCAGTATTTT,CATSDPRGGTDTQYF
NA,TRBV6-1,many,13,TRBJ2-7,TGTGCCAGCAGTGAAAGACAGAACTACGAGCAGTACTTC,CASSERQNYEQYF
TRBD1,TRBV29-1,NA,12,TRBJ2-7,TGCAGCGTCAGACAGGGGGCAGGGGAGCAGTACTTC,CSVRQGAGEQYF
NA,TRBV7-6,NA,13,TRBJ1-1,TGTGCCAGCAGCGTGGACACGAACACTGAAGCTTTCTTT,CASSVDTNTEAFF
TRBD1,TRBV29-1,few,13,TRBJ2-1,TGCATCGTGACAGGGAAAGGGGGTGATGAGCAGTTCTTC,CIVTGKGGDEQFF
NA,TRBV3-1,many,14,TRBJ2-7,TGTGCCAGCAGCCCTAAGACTGACTCCTACGAGCAGTACTTC,CASSPKTDSYEQYF
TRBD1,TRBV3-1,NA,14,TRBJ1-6,TGTGCCAGCAGCCAAAACAGGGGGGGATCACCCCTCCACTTT,CASSQNRGGSPLHF
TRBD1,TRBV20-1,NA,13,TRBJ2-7,TGCAGTGCTGGCCGGGACAGGGCCCACGAGCAGTACTTC,CSAGRDRAHEQYF
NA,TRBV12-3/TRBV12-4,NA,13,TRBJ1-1,TGTGCCAGCAGTTTATTGGGGCAGGGGGAAGCTTTCTTT,CASSLLGQGEAFF
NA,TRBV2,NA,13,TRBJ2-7,TGTGCCAGCAGCTCTAGGGGAAAAGGAGAGCAGTACTTC,CASSSRGKGEQYF
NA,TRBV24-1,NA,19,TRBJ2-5,TGTGCCACCAGTGATCGCTCTACTCCAGGGGCTACGTACCAAGAGACCCAGTACTTC,CATSDRSTPGATYQETQYF
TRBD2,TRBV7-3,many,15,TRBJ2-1,TGTGCCAGCAGCTTAGGTGCTAGCGGGAGTTATGAGCAGTTCTTC,CASSLGASGSYEQFF
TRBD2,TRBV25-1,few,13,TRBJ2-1,TGTGCCACGGGAGGCGGAATTTACAATGAGCAGTTCTTC,CATGGGIYNEQFF
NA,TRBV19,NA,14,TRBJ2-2,TGTGCCAGTAGTCAGGACAGATCCCCCGGGGAGCTGTTTTTT,CASSQDRSPGELFF
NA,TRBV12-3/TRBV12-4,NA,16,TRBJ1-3,TGTGCCAGCAGTTTTAGTCAGTATCCCTCTGGAAACACCATATATTTT,CASSFSQYPSGNTIYF
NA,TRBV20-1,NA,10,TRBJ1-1,TGCAGTGCTAGCTCCGCTGAAGCTTTCTTT,CSASSAEAFF
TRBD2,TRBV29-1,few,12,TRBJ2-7,TGCAGCGTTGTAGCGGGAGCCTACGAGCAGTACTTC,CSVVAGAYEQYF
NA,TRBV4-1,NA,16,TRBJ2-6,TGCGCCAGCAGCCAAGACGATCTAAGTGGGGCCAACGTCCTGACTTTC,CASSQDDLSGANVLTF
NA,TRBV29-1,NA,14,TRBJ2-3,TGCAGCGTTGAAGAGGGGGTATACACAGATACGCAGTATTTT,CSVEEGVYTDTQYF
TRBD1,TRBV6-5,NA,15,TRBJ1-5,TGTGCCAGCAGTTATTCACAGGGGGCTCGGCAGCCCCAGCATTTT,CASSYSQGARQPQHF
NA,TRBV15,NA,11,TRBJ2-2,TGTGCCACCAGCAGTACCGGGGAGCTGTTTTTT,CATSSTGELFF
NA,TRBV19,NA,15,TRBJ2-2,TGTGCCACCCCAAAAGGGACTGCGAACACCGGGGAGCTGTTTTTT,CATPKGTANTGELFF
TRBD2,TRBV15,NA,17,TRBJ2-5,TGTGCCACCGGCAGAGACCGGGGACTAGCGGGTCTTGAGACCCAGTACTTC,CATGRDRGLAGLETQYF
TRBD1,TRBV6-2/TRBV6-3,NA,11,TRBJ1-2,TGTGCGATAGGACAGGACTATGGCTACACCTTC,CAIGQDYGYTF
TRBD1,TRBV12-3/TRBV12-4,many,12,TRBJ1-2,TGTGCCAGCAGACAGGGGCTTGGAGGCTACACCTTC,CASRQGLGGYTF
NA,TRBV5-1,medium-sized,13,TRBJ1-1,TGCGCCAGCAGGCGTTCCACTTTGACTGAAGCTTTCTTT,CASRRSTLTEAFF
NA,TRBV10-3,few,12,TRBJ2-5,TGTGCCATCAGTGGGACAGAAGAGACCCAGTACTTC,CAISGTEETQYF
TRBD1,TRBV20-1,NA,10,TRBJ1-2,TGCAGTGCTAGGGAAAAGACAGGGTTTTTC,CSAREKTGFF
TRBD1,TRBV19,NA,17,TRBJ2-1,TGTGCCAGTAGTGCGATCAGAATGGGACAGGGGAGGAATGAGCAGTTCTTC,CASSAIRMGQGRNEQFF
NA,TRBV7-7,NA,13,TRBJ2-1,TGTGCCAGCAGCTTGGGGGTGAACAATGGGCAGTTCTTC,CASSLGVNNGQFF
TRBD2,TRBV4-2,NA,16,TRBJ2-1,TGTGCCAGCAGCGCCGGGACTAGCGGGGCCTACAATGAGCAGTTCTTC,CASSAGTSGAYNEQFF
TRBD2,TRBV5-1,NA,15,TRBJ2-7,TGCGCCAGCAGCTTGGTCATAGCGGGAGGGAACGAGCAGTACTTC,CASSLVIAGGNEQYF
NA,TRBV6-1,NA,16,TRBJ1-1,TGTGCCAGCAGCCAGGGTTTCCAGGGCTTCTCCGCTAAAGCTTTCTTT,CASSQGFQGFSAKAFF
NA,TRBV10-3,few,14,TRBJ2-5,TGTGCCATCAGTGAGGAGGGGATGATGGAGACCCAGTACTTC,CAISEEGMMETQYF
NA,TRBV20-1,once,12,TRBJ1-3,TGCAGTGCTAGAGTAACTGGAAACACCATATATTTT,CSARVTGNTIYF
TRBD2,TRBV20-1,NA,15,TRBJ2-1,TGCAGTGCTAGAGATCCAGGGAGGGAACACAATGAGCAGTTCTTC,CSARDPGREHNEQFF
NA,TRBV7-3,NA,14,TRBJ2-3,TGTGCCAGCAGGTCACAGGGGAGGGCAGATACGCAGTATTTT,CASRSQGRADTQYF
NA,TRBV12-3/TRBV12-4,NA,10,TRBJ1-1,TGTGCCAGCGCCCACACTGAAGCTTTCTTT,CASAHTEAFF
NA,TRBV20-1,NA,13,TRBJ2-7,TGCAGTGCTAGAGTCTCCGTGGCCGGCGAGCAGTACTTC,CSARVSVAGEQYF
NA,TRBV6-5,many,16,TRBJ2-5,TGTGCCAGCAGTTACTTCAGGGCTACACCGCAAGAGACCCAGTACTTC,CASSYFRATPQETQYF
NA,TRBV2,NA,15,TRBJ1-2,TGTGCCAGCAGTTACCCCAACACAGGGAACTATGGCTACACCTTC,CASSYPNTGNYGYTF
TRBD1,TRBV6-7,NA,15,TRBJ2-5,TGTGCCAGCAGCCACCTTGGGACAGGCACCCGGACCCAGTACTTC,CASSHLGTGTRTQYF
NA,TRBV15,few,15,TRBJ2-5,TGTGCCACCAGCAGAGATGCTAGCGACCAAGAGACCCAGTACTTC,CATSRDASDQETQYF
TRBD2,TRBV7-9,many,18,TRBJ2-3,TGTGCCAGCAGCTTAGTGGCGCGGACTAGCGACCCCACAGATACGCAGTATTTT,CASSLVARTSDPTDTQYF
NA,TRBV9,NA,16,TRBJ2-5,TGTGCCAGCAGCCCGACGGGACTCCCCGAAAAGGAGACCCAGTACTTC,CASSPTGLPEKETQYF
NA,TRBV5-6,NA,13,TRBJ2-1,TGTGCCAGCATCTCCGGGACTGGCAATGAGCAGTTCTTC,CASISGTGNEQFF
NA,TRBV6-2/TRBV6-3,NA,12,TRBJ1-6,TGTGCCAGCAGCCGACAGATCCACGCCCTCTACTTT,CASSRQIHALYF
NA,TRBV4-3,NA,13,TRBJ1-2,TGCGCCAGCAGTAGGACAGTGAACTATGGCTACACCTTC,CASSRTVNYGYTF
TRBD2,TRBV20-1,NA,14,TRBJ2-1,TGCAGTGCTAGTCCTAGCGGGAACAACAATGAGCAGTTCTTC,CSASPSGNNNEQFF
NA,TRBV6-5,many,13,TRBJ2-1,TGTGCCAGCATAGGGACGGGATACAATGAGCAGTTCTTC,CASIGTGYNEQFF
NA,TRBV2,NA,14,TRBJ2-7,TGTGCCAGCTCCCCGCCGTGGCAGACCTGCGAGCAGTACTTC,CASSPPWQTCEQYF
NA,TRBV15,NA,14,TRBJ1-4,TGTGCCACCAGCAGAGGTATAGCTAATGAAAAACTGTTTTTT,CATSRGIANEKLFF
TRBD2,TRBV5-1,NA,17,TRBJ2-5,TGCGCCAGCAGCCCCGGGACTAGCGGGGGGATACAAGAGACCCAGTACTTC,CASSPGTSGGIQETQYF
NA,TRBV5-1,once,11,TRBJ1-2,TGCGCCAGCAACGGCGGGGCCGGCTACACCTTC,CASNGGAGYTF
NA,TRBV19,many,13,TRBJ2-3,TGTGCCAGTAGTATATTCGGGTCAGATACGCAGTATTTT,CASSIFGSDTQYF